This T cell receptor (beta chain) appears in the sequencing data of a study of T cell repertoires in cytomegalovirus infection. This CDR3 region has 13 residues. The germline V gene encodes CDR1 SEHNR and CDR2 FQNEAQ (reference sequence). This clonotype was seen ten or more times. Germline and junction disagree at one end, which may indicate a read error. Using its own MiXCR run on the reads, TCRdb lists one record per CDR3 protein. The sample carries about 310,000 distinct CDR3 sequences, around 9.6% recorded once. The specimen sequenced was PBMCs. The chain recombines TRBV7-9 with TRBJ2-4, with D possibly TRBD1 on 6 matching bases. This TCR was sampled from a human donor in good health (CMV status not recorded). Some clones in this sample may be carry-over from other donors' samples. This CDR3 reads CASSYTDSSYSRF. The CDR3 DNA follows: TGTGCCAGCAGCTATACGGACAGTTCATATTCCAGATTC.